This T cell receptor beta chain was identified during a study of cytomegalovirus exposure and HLA in healthy donors (dated by TCRdb to 2016 to 2017). For the study in its entirety: According to a later analysis, one platform produced both the approximately 110 validation repertoires and the approximately 670 repertoires of the first cohort. Besides the first cohort of some 670 subjects, a separate validation cohort made up of 95 to 150 different subjects was used. The study aimed to test whether signatures of past pathogen exposure could be identified by cataloging public T cell receptors. To predict cytomegalovirus infection status, the study combined high-throughput TCR immunosequencing, statistical association of individual TCRs with disease status, and machine learning. The paper as a whole reports these results and caveats: The authors suggested that the approach could potentially be extended to other disease states and immunological phenotypes. A later analysis had no HLA typing for the validation cohort, so co-occurrence there was scored across all 110 or so repertoires. In vitro tests confirmed that three of the cytomegalovirus-associated TCR beta chains recognize cytomegalovirus antigens. The study listed around 160 TCR beta chains as associated with cytomegalovirus. Most TCR sequences were observed very rarely across donors, whereas some public TCRs were present in many individuals. The classifier was reported to diagnose cytomegalovirus status with high specificity and sensitivity in both the original and validation cohorts. Of the cluster scores, roughly 93% were above 0 in a later analysis, which found that TCRs clustered in the first cohort also tended to co-occur in the 110 or so validation repertoires.

The method behind the library was the immunoSEQ multiplex PCR assay. On the study's bioinformatics: To diagnose cytomegalovirus status from the catalog of TCR beta chain sequences, a statistical classification framework was built. Drawn from immuneACCESS, this table holds only the in-frame rearrangements with V and J called that TCRdb kept. Clones are partly lost; checked studies trace under half to an unresolved V gene and leave the rest unexplained. V and J calls and clone size come straight from that table; D and trimming were deduced from the DNA. The sample contains under 250,000 clones, 85% to 90% of them found a single time. 2.5% to 3% of the sample rests with the top ten. The germline V gene yields SNHLY for CDR1 and FYNNEI for CDR2. Measured from the cysteine to the phenylalanine, the CDR3 is 12 residues long. Just the 36-base CDR3 DNA is kept, in frame starting at base 1. Trimming costs V 7 bases and J 4 bases, and their ends lie 10 bases apart.

In regard to this clone: Its antigen specificity is not known. Base-call qualities are not available, and no considerably larger clone is one nucleotide away.

Donors formed part of the validation cohort, which comprised about 120 subjects and was distinct from the first cohort of 670 or so subjects. The origin of this receptor is a man between 18 and 35 years old in good health and CMV-seronegative. The rearrangement combines TRBV2 with TRBJ1-2; the D gene assignment is ambiguous. The source material was PBMCs. The nucleotides read TGTGCCAGCAACGACGGGATCTATGGCTACACCTTC. Its protein reads: CASNDGIYGYTF.